This is a list of T cell receptor beta chains from one sample in a study of PD-L1 blockade in urothelial cancer. Clones were sequenced by immunoSEQ multiplex PCR, and TCRdb holds only the in-frame ones, with some missing. The sample carries some 48,000 clones, roughly 80% recorded once. The input for sequencing was PBMCs, taken around atezolizumab (anti-PD-L1) treatment. Receptors were obtained from a man between 65 and 79 years old with urothelial cancer. Each CDR3 is given with its conserved first and last residue. The D gene is left open where the match is weak. Rows may omit the clone size; those that give it use once, few, many or a size class.

d_call,clone_size,v_call,j_call,cdr3_nt,cdr3_aa
NA,NA,TRBV28,TRBJ2-1,TGTGCCAGCCGGGTCTACAATGAGCAGTTCTTC,CASRVYNEQFF
NA,NA,TRBV5-1,TRBJ2-5,TGCGCCAGCAGCTTGACGGGGGACCAACAAGAGACCCAGTACTTC,CASSLTGDQQETQYF
TRBD2,few,TRBV28,TRBJ2-5,TGTGCCAGCAGTTCGCCCTCCACCGGAGCGGGAGGGCCCCAAGAGACCCAGTACTTC,CASSSPSTGAGGPQETQYF
NA,NA,TRBV28,TRBJ2-3,TGTGCCAGCAAGACGGTTAGCGGCGCAGATACGCAGTATTTT,CASKTVSGADTQYF
NA,NA,TRBV18,TRBJ2-1,TGTGCCAGCTCACCACTGCAGAATGAGCAGTTCTTC,CASSPLQNEQFF
NA,few,TRBV7-6,TRBJ2-1,TGTGCCAGCAGCTTAGCAGCGAAACCCTACAATGAGCAGTTCTTC,CASSLAAKPYNEQFF
TRBD1,NA,TRBV6-1,TRBJ1-1,TGTGCCAGCAGTGCCCCCGGGACAGGGGTTTTAGGGAACACTGAAGCTTTCTTT,CASSAPGTGVLGNTEAFF
NA,NA,TRBV11-2,TRBJ1-2,TGTGCCAGCAGACCAGGGCCCTATGGCTACACCTTC,CASRPGPYGYTF
TRBD1,NA,TRBV5-1,TRBJ2-7,TGCGCCAGCAGCTTGACGGGACAGGCCTACGAGCAGTACTTC,CASSLTGQAYEQYF
TRBD1,NA,TRBV2,TRBJ2-7,TGTGCCAGCAGGACAGCAGGGGGCCACTACGAGCAGTACTTC,CASRTAGGHYEQYF
TRBD1,NA,TRBV2,TRBJ2-1,TGTGCCAGCAGTGAAGACCCCCGGGACAGGGAGGTCAATGAGCAGTTCTTC,CASSEDPRDREVNEQFF
NA,NA,TRBV11-1,TRBJ2-1,TGTGCCAGCAGTCCCTCCGGGTCGCGGAGTGAGCAGTTCTTC,CASSPSGSRSEQFF
NA,NA,TRBV6-1,TRBJ1-5,TGTGCCAGCAGCGCGAGAGGGATGGACAATCAGCCCCAGCATTTT,CASSARGMDNQPQHF
NA,NA,TRBV19,TRBJ1-4,TGTGCCACGCGCTCAACAGGGTTAAGGAATGAAAAACTGTTTTTT,CATRSTGLRNEKLFF
NA,NA,TRBV19,TRBJ2-7,TGTGCCAGTAGTATAGATCGCCAGTACGAGCAGTACTTC,CASSIDRQYEQYF
NA,once,TRBV7-2,TRBJ2-1,TGTGCCAGCAGCTTAGTGTGGGGCAACAACAATGAGCAGTTCTTC,CASSLVWGNNNEQFF
TRBD1,NA,TRBV29-1,TRBJ2-3,TGCAGCGTTGGGACAGGGGATTCTACGCAGTATTTT,CSVGTGDSTQYF
NA,NA,TRBV19,TRBJ2-1,TGTGCCAGTAGGTCGACACAGGTGATGTACAATGAGCAGTTCTTC,CASRSTQVMYNEQFF
NA,NA,TRBV7-3,TRBJ1-2,TGTGCCAGCAGCTTAGGTAATATCCCGGGAGGCTACACCTTC,CASSLGNIPGGYTF
NA,NA,TRBV5-1,TRBJ2-1,TGCGCCAGCAGACCGCTGAGTACCCACGGTGAGCAGTTCTTC,CASRPLSTHGEQFF
NA,once,TRBV12-5,TRBJ2-2,TGTGCTAGTGGTTTGGTAGTAGCGGCGAACACCGGGGAGCTGTTTTTT,CASGLVVAANTGELFF
NA,NA,TRBV18,TRBJ1-1,TGTGCCAGCTCACCACCTTGGCGGGACACTGAAGCTTTCTTT,CASSPPWRDTEAFF
NA,NA,TRBV18,TRBJ1-5,TGTGCCAGCTCACTGACGTCTGGGGCGGCTCAGCCCCAGCATTTT,CASSLTSGAAQPQHF
TRBD2,NA,TRBV5-6,TRBJ2-5,TGTGCCAGCAGCTTAGCGGGGGTACAAGAGACCCAGTACTTC,CASSLAGVQETQYF
NA,NA,TRBV27,TRBJ2-7,TGTGCCAGCGGGATTGGTGACTGGAGGAACGAGCAGTACTTC,CASGIGDWRNEQYF
NA,few,TRBV19,TRBJ1-2,TGTGCCAGTAAAGGCAGGGCTCATGATGGCTACACCTTC,CASKGRAHDGYTF
NA,NA,TRBV7-9,TRBJ1-2,TGTGCCAGCAGCTTAGAGACTGGCAGGGGCTATGGCTACACCTTC,CASSLETGRGYGYTF
NA,NA,TRBV11-2,TRBJ2-5,TGTGCCAGCAGCGCACTAGGGGGGGAAGAGACCCAGTACTTC,CASSALGGEETQYF
NA,NA,TRBV5-1,TRBJ1-1,TGCGCCAGCAGCTTGGCCAGAGGGAGGGCGAACACTGAAGCTTTCTTT,CASSLARGRANTEAFF
NA,NA,TRBV6-6,TRBJ1-5,TGTACCACGCGGGGGGAGAATCAGCCCCAGCATTTT,CTTRGENQPQHF
TRBD2,once,TRBV11-3,TRBJ2-1,TGTGCCAGCAGCCCTAGACTAGCGGGGTACAATGAGCAGTTCTTC,CASSPRLAGYNEQFF
NA,NA,TRBV29-1,TRBJ2-7,TGCAGCGTTGAAGTACAGGGCGAGCAGTACTTC,CSVEVQGEQYF
NA,once,TRBV10-3,TRBJ2-1,TGTGCCATCGGACCGGGACTCTACAATGAGCAGTTCTTC,CAIGPGLYNEQFF
NA,NA,TRBV12-2,TRBJ2-7,TGTGCAAGTCGCTTAGCTCGTAGCGGGAGCTACGAGCAGTACTTC,CASRLARSGSYEQYF
NA,NA,TRBV10-1,TRBJ2-3,TGCGCCAGCAGTGTAACAGCCACAGATACGCAGTATTTT,CASSVTATDTQYF
TRBD2,NA,TRBV27,TRBJ2-1,TGTGCCAGCAGTTTCCAGCGACTAGCCGATTTGGGTGAGCAGTTCTTC,CASSFQRLADLGEQFF
TRBD1,NA,TRBV19,TRBJ1-3,TGTGCCAGTAGCCCGACAGGGGAGTACGGAAACACCATATATTTT,CASSPTGEYGNTIYF
TRBD2,NA,TRBV14,TRBJ2-7,TGTGCCAGCAGCCGGACTAGCGGGTTTAGCTACGAGCAGTACTTC,CASSRTSGFSYEQYF
NA,NA,TRBV28,TRBJ2-7,TGTGCCAGCAGTTTAAGACAGGGAAGCGGGAGCTCCTACGAGCAGTACTTC,CASSLRQGSGSSYEQYF
TRBD2,NA,TRBV10-1,TRBJ2-1,TGCGCCAGCAGTGGATCTAGCGGGAGTCGAGTGGATGAGCAGTTCTTC,CASSGSSGSRVDEQFF
NA,NA,TRBV6-6,TRBJ2-5,TGTGCCAGCAGCTTCGAGGAGACCCAGTACTTC,CASSFEETQYF